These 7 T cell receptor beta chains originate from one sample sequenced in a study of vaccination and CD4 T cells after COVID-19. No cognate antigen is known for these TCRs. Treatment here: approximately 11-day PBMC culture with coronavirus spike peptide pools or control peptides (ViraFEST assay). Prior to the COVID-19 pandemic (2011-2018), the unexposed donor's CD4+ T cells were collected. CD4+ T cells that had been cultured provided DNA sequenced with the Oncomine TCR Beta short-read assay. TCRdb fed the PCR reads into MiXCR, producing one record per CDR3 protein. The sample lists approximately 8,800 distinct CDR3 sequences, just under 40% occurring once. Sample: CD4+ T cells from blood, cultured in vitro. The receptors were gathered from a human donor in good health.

The CDR3: CASSLLGPGGETQYF. In DNA form, the CDR3 reads TGTGCCAGCAGTTTATTAGGCCCGGGGGGGGAGACCCAGTACTTC. The rearrangement links TRBV27 to TRBJ2-5; 8 bases are shared with TRBD2. This CDR3 has 15 residues. Germline V gene data show CDR1 as MNHEY and CDR2 as SMNVEV (reference sequence). V lost 1 base and J lost 5; bases outside the gene matches: 6.

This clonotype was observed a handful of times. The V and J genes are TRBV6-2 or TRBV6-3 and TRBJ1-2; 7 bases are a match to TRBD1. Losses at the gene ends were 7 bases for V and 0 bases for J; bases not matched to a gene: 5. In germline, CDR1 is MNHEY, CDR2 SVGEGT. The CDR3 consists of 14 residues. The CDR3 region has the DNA TGTGCCAGCATCCACAGGGGAGCTAACTATGGCTACACCTTC. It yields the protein CASIHRGANYGYTF.

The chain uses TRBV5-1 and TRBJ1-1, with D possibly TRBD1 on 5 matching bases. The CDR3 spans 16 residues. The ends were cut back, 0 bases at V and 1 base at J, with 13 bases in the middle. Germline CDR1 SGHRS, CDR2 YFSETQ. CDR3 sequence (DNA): TGCGCCAGCAGCTTGGGCCGACAGACAAAGAACACTGAAGCTTTCTTT. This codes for CASSLGRQTKNTEAFF.

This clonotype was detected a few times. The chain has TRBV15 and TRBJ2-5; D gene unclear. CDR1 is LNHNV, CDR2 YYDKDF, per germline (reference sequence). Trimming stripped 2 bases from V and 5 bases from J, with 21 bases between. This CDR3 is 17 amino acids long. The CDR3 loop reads CATSRWAPPAIDETQYF. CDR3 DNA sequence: TGTGCCACCAGCAGATGGGCCCCCCCGGCAATCGATGAGACCCAGTACTTC.

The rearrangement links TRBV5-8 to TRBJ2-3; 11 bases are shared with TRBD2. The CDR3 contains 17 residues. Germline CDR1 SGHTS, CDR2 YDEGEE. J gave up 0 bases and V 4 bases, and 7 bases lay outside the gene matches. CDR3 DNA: TGTGCCAGCAGCAAGGGGACTAGCGGCCCTAGCACAGATACGCAGTATTTT. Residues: CASSKGTSGPSTDTQYF.

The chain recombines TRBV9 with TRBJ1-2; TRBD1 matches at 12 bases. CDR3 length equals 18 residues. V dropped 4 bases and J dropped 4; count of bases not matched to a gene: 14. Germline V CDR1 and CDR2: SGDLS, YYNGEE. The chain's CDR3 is CASSLRQGTGGSGYGYTF. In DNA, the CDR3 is TGTGCCAGCAGCCTCAGACAGGGGACAGGGGGCTCGGGCTATGGCTACACCTTC.

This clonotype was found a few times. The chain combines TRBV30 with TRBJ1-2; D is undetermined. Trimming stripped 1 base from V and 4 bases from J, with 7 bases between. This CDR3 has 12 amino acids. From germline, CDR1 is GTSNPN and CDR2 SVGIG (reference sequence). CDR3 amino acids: CAWSGGSYGYTF. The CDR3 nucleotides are TGTGCCTGGAGTGGAGGAAGCTATGGCTACACCTTC.